Below are 10 T cell receptor beta chains sequenced from a single sample in a study of blood T cell repertoires in COVID-19. Produced via immunoSEQ multiplex PCR; TCRdb's table is partial and in-frame only. Of a few hundred thousand clones listed, 82% were seen once; the top ten hold over 7%. The sequenced sample was peripheral blood. These receptors were taken from a woman older than 75 with COVID-19, enrolled during active disease.

The V gene is TRBV14, the J gene TRBJ1-2; D remains unclear. The CDR3 sequence is 14 residues long. CDR1 and CDR2 from the germline V gene are SGHDN and FVKESK. V was trimmed by 2 bases and J by 7 bases, leaving 14 bases between them. For the CDR3, the DNA is TGTGCCAGCAGCCAAAATCCGAGTCCGGGTGGCTACACCTTC. Residues: CASSQNPSPGGYTF.

J is TRBJ1-2 and V is TRBV4-3, with D tentatively TRBD1 (5 bases). The germline V gene encodes CDR1 LGHNA and CDR2 YSLEER. CDR3 length: 14 amino acids. V lost 4 bases, J lost 5 bases, and 14 bases lay in between. CDR3: CASSPLLGTYGYTF. DNA for the CDR3: TGCGCCAGCAGCCCCCTCTTGGGGACTTATGGCTACACCTTC.

The rearrangement uses TRBV7-2 and TRBJ1-2; D gene uncertain. The CDR3 contains 13 residues. Germline CDR1 and CDR2: SGHTA and FQGNSA. The V end lost 0 bases, the J end lost 11 bases, and 13 bases lay between the germline ends. CDR3 bases: TGTGCCAGCAGCTTAGCCCAGGAGAGAGGGTACACCTTC. It translates to CASSLAQERGYTF.

The V and J genes are TRBV24-1 and TRBJ1-1, with 9 bases aligning to TRBD1. The CDR3 runs to 12 residues. V lost 3 bases to trimming and J lost 10 bases; unmatched junction nucleotides: 2. CDR1 and CDR2 from the germline V gene are KGHDR and SFDVKD. The CDR3 nucleotides are TGTGCCACCAGTGATCGGACAGGGGTAGCTTTCTTT. It yields the protein CATSDRTGVAFF.

The chain employs TRBV19 and TRBJ2-1; 8 positions agree with TRBD1. Trimming cost V 4 bases and J 10 bases; bases outside gene matches: 9. Per the germline V gene, CDR1 is LNHDA and CDR2 is SQIVND (reference sequence). The CDR3 spans 14 residues. The CDR3 DNA reads TGTGCCAGTAGTACCTCAACAGGGGGACGGGAGCAGTTCTTC. It codes for CASSTSTGGREQFF. Together with reference TRBV19 and TRBJ2-1, the CDR3 gives the full variable domain: DGGITQSPKYLFRKEGQNVTLSCEQNLNHDAMYWYRQDPGQGLRLIYYSQIVNDFQKGDIAEGYSVSREKKESFPLTVTSAQKNPTAFYLCASSTSTGGREQFFGPGTRLTVL.

The chain recombines TRBV5-1 with TRBJ2-2; TRBD1 might be the D (5 bases). V was shortened by 0 bases and J by 6 bases, with 6 bases between the two germline ends. The CDR3 runs to 13 residues. In germline, CDR1 is SGHRS, CDR2 YFSETQ. Written as DNA, the CDR3 is TGCGCCAGCAGCTTGGAAGGGGCCGGGGAGCTGTTTTTT. Its protein is CASSLEGAGELFF.

This rearrangement joins TRBV10-3 to TRBJ1-2, with TRBD1 matching over 11 bases. This CDR3 region has 15 residues. J was trimmed by 7 bases and V by 6 bases; bases with no gene match: 10. The germline V gene encodes CDR1 ENHRY and CDR2 SYGVKD. The CDR3 loop reads CAISQGQGGPGGYTF. DNA of the CDR3: TGTGCCATCAGCCAGGGACAGGGGGGTCCGGGTGGCTACACCTTC.

The chain recombines TRBV30 with TRBJ1-6; maybe TRBD1 (5 bases). Germline CDR1 GTSNPN, CDR2 SVGIG (reference sequence). CDR3 length: 14 residues. V was trimmed by 1 base and J by 10 bases, leaving 14 bases between them. CDR3 sequence: CAWSASGGYSPLHF. The CDR3 DNA is TGTGCCTGGAGTGCCTCGGGGGGGTACTCACCCCTCCACTTT.

The rearrangement uses TRBV10-2 and TRBJ2-5; 7 nucleotides agree with TRBD2. CDR3 length: 14 residues. Germline V lookup: CDR1 WSHSY, CDR2 SAAADI. V was clipped by 4 bases and J by 9 bases; unmatched bases: 11. The CDR3, as DNA: TGCGCCAGCAGTGCGCGACTAGCCGACGGGCCCCAGTACTTC. Protein: CASSARLADGPQYF.

The rearrangement uses TRBV6-5 and TRBJ1-5; D may be TRBD1 (6 bases). The CDR3 runs 13 residues. Germline values: CDR1 MNHEY, CDR2 SVGAGI. V gave up 3 bases and J gave up 11 bases, with 14 bases separating them. CDR3 protein: CASSYFAGAAQHF. In DNA form, the CDR3 reads TGTGCCAGCAGTTATTTTGCGGGGGCAGCCCAGCATTTT.